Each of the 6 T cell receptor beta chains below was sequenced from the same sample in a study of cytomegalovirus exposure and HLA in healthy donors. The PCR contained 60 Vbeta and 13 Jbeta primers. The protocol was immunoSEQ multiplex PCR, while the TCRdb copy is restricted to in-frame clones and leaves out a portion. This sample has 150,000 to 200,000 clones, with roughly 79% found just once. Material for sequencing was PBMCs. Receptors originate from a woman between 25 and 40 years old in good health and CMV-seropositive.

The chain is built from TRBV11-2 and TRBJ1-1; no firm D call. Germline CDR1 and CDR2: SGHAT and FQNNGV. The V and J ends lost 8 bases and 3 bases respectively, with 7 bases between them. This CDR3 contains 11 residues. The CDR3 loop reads CASLQDTEAFF. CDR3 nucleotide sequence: TGTGCCAGCCTGCAGGACACTGAAGCTTTCTTT.

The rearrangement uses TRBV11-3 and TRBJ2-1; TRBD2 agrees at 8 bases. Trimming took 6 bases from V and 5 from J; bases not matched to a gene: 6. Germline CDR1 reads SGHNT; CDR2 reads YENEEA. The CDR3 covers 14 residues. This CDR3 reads CASRSTSGDNEQFF. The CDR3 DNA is TGTGCCAGCAGGTCTACTAGCGGAGACAATGAGCAGTTCTTC. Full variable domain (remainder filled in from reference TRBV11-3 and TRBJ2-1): EAGVVQSPRYKIIEKKQPVAFWCNPISGHNTLYWYLQNLGQGPELLIRYENEEAVDDSQLPKDRFSAERLKGVDSTLKIQPAELGDSAVYLCASRSTSGDNEQFFGPGTRLTVL.

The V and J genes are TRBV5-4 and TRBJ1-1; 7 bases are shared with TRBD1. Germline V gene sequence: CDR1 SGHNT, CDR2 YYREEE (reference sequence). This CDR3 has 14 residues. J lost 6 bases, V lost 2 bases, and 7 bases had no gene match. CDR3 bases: TGTGCCAGCAGCTTCAGACAGGGTAATTCTGAAGCTTTCTTT. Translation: CASSFRQGNSEAFF. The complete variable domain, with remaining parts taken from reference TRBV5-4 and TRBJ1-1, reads ETGVTQSPTHLIKTRGQQVTLRCSSQSGHNTVSWYQQALGQGPQFIFQYYREEENGRGNFPPRFSGLQFPNYSSELNVNALELDDSALYLCASSFRQGNSEAFFGQGTRLTVV.

The CDR3 DNA reads as TGTGCCGGATCCCGGGGGGTCGGTGAGCAGTTCTTC. Protein sequence: CAGSRGVGEQFF. The genes are TRBV30 and TRBJ2-1; 7 nucleotides align to TRBD2. J gave up 9 bases and V 8 bases, and 10 bases lay outside the gene matches. The CDR3 is 12 residues long. Germline assignment: CDR1 GTSNPN and CDR2 SVGIG (reference sequence).

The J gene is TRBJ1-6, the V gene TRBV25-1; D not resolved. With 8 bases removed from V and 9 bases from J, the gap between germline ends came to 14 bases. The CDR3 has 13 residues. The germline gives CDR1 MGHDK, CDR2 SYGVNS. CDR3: CASQPREFSPLHF. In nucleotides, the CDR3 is TGTGCCAGCCAACCAAGGGAGTTTTCACCCCTCCACTTT. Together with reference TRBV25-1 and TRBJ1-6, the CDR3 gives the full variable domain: EADIYQTPRYLVIGTGKKITLECSQTMGHDKMYWYQQDPGMELHLIHYSYGVNSTEKGDLSSESTVSRIRTEHFPLTLESARPSHTSQYLCASQPREFSPLHFGNGTRLTVT.

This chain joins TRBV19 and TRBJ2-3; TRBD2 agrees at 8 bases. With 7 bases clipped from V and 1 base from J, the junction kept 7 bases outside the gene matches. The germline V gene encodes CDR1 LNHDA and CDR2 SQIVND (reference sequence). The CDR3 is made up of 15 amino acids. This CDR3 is CASTLTSARTDTQYF. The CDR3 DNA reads TGTGCCAGTACTCTGACTAGCGCGCGCACAGATACGCAGTATTTT.